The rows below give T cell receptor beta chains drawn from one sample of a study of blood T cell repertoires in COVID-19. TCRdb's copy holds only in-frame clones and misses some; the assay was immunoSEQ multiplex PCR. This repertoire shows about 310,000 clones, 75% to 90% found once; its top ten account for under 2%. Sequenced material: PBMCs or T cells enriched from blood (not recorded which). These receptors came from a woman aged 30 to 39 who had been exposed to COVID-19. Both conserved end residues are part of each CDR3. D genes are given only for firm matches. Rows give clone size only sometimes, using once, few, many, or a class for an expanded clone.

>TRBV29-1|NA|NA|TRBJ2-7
CSADGGSYEQYF
TGCAGCGCCGACGGGGGCTCCTACGAGCAGTACTTC
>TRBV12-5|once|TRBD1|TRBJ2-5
CASGTGAAETQYF
TGTGCTAGTGGGACAGGGGCCGCGGAGACCCAGTACTTC
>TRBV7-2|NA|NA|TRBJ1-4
CASSLALTVVGEKLFF
TGTGCCAGCAGCCTAGCTCTTACAGTGGTTGGAGAAAAACTGTTTTTT
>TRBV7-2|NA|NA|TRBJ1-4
CASSLSLVEKLFF
TGTGCCAGCAGCTTATCCCTTGTTGAAAAACTGTTTTTT
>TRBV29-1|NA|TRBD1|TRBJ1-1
CSVGGQGKTEAFF
TGCAGCGTTGGGGGACAGGGGAAAACTGAAGCTTTCTTT
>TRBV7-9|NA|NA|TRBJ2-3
CASSFMGGKLTDTQYF
TGTGCCAGCAGCTTTATGGGGGGAAAACTCACAGATACGCAGTATTTT
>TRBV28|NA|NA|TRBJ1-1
CASSATLNTEAFF
TGTGCCAGCAGCGCCACACTAAACACTGAAGCTTTCTTT
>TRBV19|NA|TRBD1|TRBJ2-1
CASSPLSGTGGDEQFF
TGTGCCAGTAGTCCCCTTTCCGGGACAGGGGGTGATGAGCAGTTCTTC
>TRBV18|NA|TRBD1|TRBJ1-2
CASSPDQGGGYGYTF
TGTGCCAGCTCACCAGACCAGGGGGGAGGCTATGGCTACACCTTC
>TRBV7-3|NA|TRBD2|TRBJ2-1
CASSLRRGNEQFF
TGTGCCAGCAGCTTAAGGCGGGGGAATGAGCAGTTCTTC
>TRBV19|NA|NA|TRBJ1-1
CASSIKSRTEAFF
TGTGCCAGTAGTATAAAGTCGAGGACTGAAGCTTTCTTT
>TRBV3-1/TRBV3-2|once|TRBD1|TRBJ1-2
CASSKNGQDHYGYTF
TGTGCCAGCAGCAAGAACGGACAGGACCACTATGGCTACACCTTC